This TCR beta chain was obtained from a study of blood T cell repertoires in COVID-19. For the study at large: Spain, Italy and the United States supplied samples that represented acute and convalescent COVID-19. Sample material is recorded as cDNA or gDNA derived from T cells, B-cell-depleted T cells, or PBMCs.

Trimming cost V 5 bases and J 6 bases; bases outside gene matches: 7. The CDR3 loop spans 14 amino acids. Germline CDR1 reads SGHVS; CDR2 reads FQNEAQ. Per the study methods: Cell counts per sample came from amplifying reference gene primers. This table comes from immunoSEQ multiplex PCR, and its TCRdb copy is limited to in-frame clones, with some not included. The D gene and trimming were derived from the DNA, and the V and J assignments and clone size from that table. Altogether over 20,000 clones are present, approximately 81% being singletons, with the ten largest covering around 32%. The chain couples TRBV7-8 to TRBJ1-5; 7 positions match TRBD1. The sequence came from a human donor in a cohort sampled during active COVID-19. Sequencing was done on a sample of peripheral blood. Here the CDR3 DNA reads TGTGCCAGCAGCCCAGCCGACAGGGTTCAGCCCCAGCATTTT. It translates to CASSPADRVQPQHF.